A selection of T cell receptor beta chains follows, all from one sample in a study of blood T cells in healthy people across ages. In TCRdb, the 5' RACE reads were re-called with MiXCR into one record per CDR3 protein. The data show 600,000 or so distinct CDR3 sequences, with around 31% seen just once and 15% to 19% held by the top ten. The specimen was blood. Every receptor here comes from an elderly woman in good health. The conserved cysteine and the conserved F or W are not part of the CDR3 here. Fields, in order: V gene, J gene, CDR3 protein.

v_call: TRBV20-1
j_call: TRBJ2-1
cdr3_aa: SARPSGRASYNEQF

v_call: TRBV2
j_call: TRBJ2-7
cdr3_aa: ASSGTSGGYEQY

v_call: TRBV27
j_call: TRBJ1-2
cdr3_aa: ASSRQGSYGYT

v_call: TRBV7-3
j_call: TRBJ1-2
cdr3_aa: ASSFDRTGGGYT

v_call: TRBV20-1
j_call: TRBJ2-5
cdr3_aa: SAEGLAGGKHQETQY

v_call: TRBV7-2
j_call: TRBJ2-3
cdr3_aa: ASSLGGAGTDTQY

v_call: TRBV5-1
j_call: TRBJ1-2
cdr3_aa: ASSLGERGGGYT

v_call: TRBV25-1
j_call: TRBJ1-1
cdr3_aa: ASSEGRLNTEAF

v_call: TRBV7-9
j_call: TRBJ1-2
cdr3_aa: ASSRRKAYGYT

v_call: TRBV25-1
j_call: TRBJ1-4
cdr3_aa: ASSSGRTSEKLF

v_call: TRBV5-6
j_call: TRBJ2-2
cdr3_aa: ASSSIRDRGNTGELF

v_call: TRBV30
j_call: .
cdr3_aa: AWRGPGGAYEQY

v_call: TRBV19
j_call: TRBJ1-2
cdr3_aa: ASSMGLNDGYT

v_call: TRBV19
j_call: TRBJ2-7
cdr3_aa: ASSISSVCYEQY

v_call: TRBV20-1
j_call: TRBJ2-1
cdr3_aa: SARTVNEQF

v_call: TRBV5-1
j_call: TRBJ1-4
cdr3_aa: ASSSTGGTEKLF

v_call: TRBV11-2
j_call: TRBJ2-5
cdr3_aa: ASMGQAETQY

v_call: TRBV28
j_call: TRBJ2-2
cdr3_aa: ASSFAHRADTGELF

v_call: TRBV6-5
j_call: TRBJ2-7
cdr3_aa: ASSYSAPGGDSYEQY

v_call: TRBV13
j_call: TRBJ2-5
cdr3_aa: ASSGWQGNQETQY

v_call: TRBV5-1
j_call: TRBJ2-7
cdr3_aa: ASSWETGSEQY

v_call: TRBV28
j_call: TRBJ2-5
cdr3_aa: ASRGQGKNEQY

v_call: TRBV6-2/TRBV6-3
j_call: TRBJ2-7
cdr3_aa: ASGLYEQY

v_call: TRBV7-2
j_call: TRBJ2-7
cdr3_aa: ASSLGLAGEGYEQY

v_call: TRBV28
j_call: TRBJ1-1
cdr3_aa: ASSSTAMNTEAF

v_call: TRBV5-1
j_call: TRBJ2-1
cdr3_aa: ASSWASYNEQF

v_call: TRBV27
j_call: TRBJ2-1
cdr3_aa: ASSTYSYNEQF

v_call: TRBV20-1
j_call: TRBJ2-7
cdr3_aa: SARGRGQFGEQY

v_call: TRBV27
j_call: TRBJ1-3
cdr3_aa: ASSSETGNTIY

v_call: TRBV7-2
j_call: TRBJ2-1
cdr3_aa: ASSFRAVSSGEQF

v_call: TRBV5-1
j_call: TRBJ2-1
cdr3_aa: ASRELSGRNEQF

v_call: TRBV20-1
j_call: TRBJ2-7
cdr3_aa: SAQPSSGGTFTYGQY

v_call: TRBV7-8
j_call: TRBJ2-2
cdr3_aa: ASSNTDRVVGELF

v_call: TRBV29-1
j_call: TRBJ1-2
cdr3_aa: SVVEGAGGYT

v_call: TRBV3-1
j_call: TRBJ2-2
cdr3_aa: ASSPGLANGELF

v_call: TRBV4-2
j_call: TRBJ2-5
cdr3_aa: ASSQQATSGGRGETQY

v_call: TRBV2
j_call: TRBJ2-5
cdr3_aa: ASSIFSGGGQY

v_call: TRBV7-9
j_call: TRBJ2-5
cdr3_aa: ASSLEEGLMRIQY

v_call: TRBV7-9
j_call: TRBJ1-4
cdr3_aa: ASSLRGDIATNEKLF

v_call: TRBV5-6
j_call: TRBJ1-2
cdr3_aa: ASRAPGTGVNYGYT

v_call: TRBV30
j_call: TRBJ1-2
cdr3_aa: AWVPGDGGYT

v_call: TRBV7-2
j_call: TRBJ1-5
cdr3_aa: ASSLALGRNSNQPQH

v_call: TRBV20-1
j_call: TRBJ1-5
cdr3_aa: SAGGQGDSNQPQH

v_call: TRBV20-1
j_call: TRBJ2-1
cdr3_aa: SASELAGGYNEQF

v_call: TRBV11-2
j_call: TRBJ1-1
cdr3_aa: ASSPSGWGSEAF

v_call: TRBV7-9
j_call: TRBJ2-2
cdr3_aa: ASSSSDSTGELF

v_call: TRBV9
j_call: TRBJ2-3
cdr3_aa: ASSEEGSSTDTQY

v_call: TRBV15
j_call: TRBJ2-7
cdr3_aa: ATSRWGGSSYEQY

v_call: TRBV3-1
j_call: TRBJ1-2
cdr3_aa: ASSQTGTETYGYT

v_call: TRBV7-7
j_call: TRBJ2-3
cdr3_aa: ASSLGLAPYTQY

v_call: TRBV7-2
j_call: TRBJ2-7
cdr3_aa: ASSWTGTGLIEQY

v_call: TRBV4-1
j_call: TRBJ2-3
cdr3_aa: ASSQESTLTLADTQY

v_call: TRBV7-3
j_call: TRBJ2-5
cdr3_aa: ASSSGTGEY

v_call: TRBV5-6
j_call: TRBJ2-1
cdr3_aa: ASSQGSGGPYNEQF

v_call: TRBV7-3
j_call: TRBJ1-1
cdr3_aa: ASSLTGGGQGITEAF

v_call: TRBV6-6
j_call: TRBJ2-3
cdr3_aa: AGGWSTDTQY